This T cell receptor (beta chain) originates from a study of control samples from healthy donors and cancer patients. Profiling relied on immunoSEQ multiplex PCR, and the TCRdb table lists in-frame clones only, not all of them. The repertoire holds 100,000 to 150,000 clones, with roughly 92% as singletons. Germline CDR1 ENHRY, CDR2 SYGVKD. V gave up 6 bases and J gave up 3 bases; unmatched junction bases: 7. CDR3 size: 15 residues. The sample consisted of blood. This TCR derives from a man aged 18 to 35 in good health. The J gene is TRBJ1-2, the V gene TRBV10-3; the match to TRBD1 covers 10 bases. CDR3 region: CAIRAGTGEDYGYTF. The CDR3 nucleotides read TGTGCCATCAGGGCCGGGACAGGGGAGGACTATGGCTACACCTTC.